Presented here are 18 T cell receptor beta chains from one specimen sequenced in a study of cytomegalovirus exposure and HLA in healthy donors. Researchers ran the PCR with 60 Vbeta and 13 Jbeta primers. This table comes from immunoSEQ multiplex PCR, and its TCRdb copy is limited to in-frame clones, with some not included. The sample holds 130,000 to 150,000 clones, just under 75% seen once. The specimen sequenced was PBMCs. All receptors derive from a woman aged 18-29 years in good health and CMV-seronegative.

In its sample, this clone was seen once. This rearrangement joins TRBV7-9 to TRBJ2-2; maybe TRBD2 (6 bases). This CDR3 spans 15 amino acids. Trimming shortened V by 1 base and J by 9 bases, and 15 bases separated the two germline ends. Germline V gives CDR1 SEHNR, CDR2 FQNEAQ (reference sequence). The CDR3 reads CASSLVGGASRELFF. The CDR3 bases are TGTGCCAGCAGCTTAGTTGGCGGGGCGTCCAGGGAGCTGTTTTTT.

The table lists this clone with a few counts. The chain uses TRBV2 and TRBJ2-1; perhaps TRBD1 as D (6 bases). V was cut by 10 bases and J by 6 bases, with 13 bases left in between. The CDR3 covers 12 residues. CDR1 and CDR2 from the germline V gene are SNHLY and FYNNEI. The CDR3: CAISGQINEQFF. The CDR3 bases are TGTGCCATCTCGGGACAAATCAATGAGCAGTTCTTC.

The chain joins TRBV18 to TRBJ2-3; 8 bases are shared with TRBD2. The germline V gene has CDR1 KGHSH and CDR2 LQKENI. V gave up 2 bases and J gave up 2 bases; unmatched junction bases: 6. The CDR3 totals 16 residues. Here the CDR3 reads CASSPTLAATTDTQYF. In DNA, the CDR3 is TGTGCCAGCTCACCAACACTAGCGGCAACCACAGATACGCAGTATTTT.

The chain uses TRBV6-1 and TRBJ1-1; D may be TRBD1 (5 bases). The V gene lost 6 bases and the J gene lost 0 bases, with 8 bases spanning the gap. The CDR3 runs to 13 residues. Germline V lookup: CDR1 MNHNS, CDR2 SASEGT. The DNA for the CDR3 is TGTGCCAGCAGGTGGGGGGTGAACACTGAAGCTTTCTTT. This translates into CASRWGVNTEAFF.

The chain combines TRBV30 with TRBJ2-2; TRBD2 might be the D (6 bases). V was trimmed by 0 bases and J by 4 bases, leaving 12 bases between them. CDR1 GTSNPN and CDR2 SVGIG come from the germline V gene (reference sequence). This CDR3 comprises 15 residues. The CDR3 region is CAWSVLAGFTGELFF. The CDR3 DNA follows: TGTGCCTGGAGTGTACTGGCGGGGTTCACCGGGGAGCTGTTTTTT.

The rearrangement joins TRBV9 to TRBJ2-2, with a weak D call TRBD2 (5 bases). V was trimmed by 1 base and J by 6 bases, leaving 13 bases between them. CDR1 is SGDLS and CDR2 is YYNGEE in the germline V gene. This CDR3 contains 15 residues. The CDR3 spells CASSVTRERAGELFF. CDR3 in DNA: TGTGCCAGCAGCGTAACCCGGGAACGGGCCGGGGAGCTGTTTTTT.

The chain recombines TRBV7-2 with TRBJ2-2, with 9 bases identical to TRBD1. Germline CDR1 and CDR2: SGHTA and FQGNSA. J was trimmed by 5 bases and V by 5 bases; bases with no gene match: 9. This CDR3 has 16 residues. The CDR3 loop reads CASSLLYRGLTGELFF. The CDR3 DNA follows: TGTGCCAGCAGCCTCCTCTACAGGGGGCTAACCGGGGAGCTGTTTTTT. Using reference TRBV7-2 and TRBJ2-2 for the parts outside the CDR3, the full variable domain is GAGVSQSPSNKVTEKGKDVELRCDPISGHTALYWYRQSLGQGLEFLIYFQGNSAPDKSGLPSDRFSAERTGGSVSTLTIQRTQQEDSAVYLCASSLLYRGLTGELFFGEGSRLTVL.

The chain recombines TRBV18 with TRBJ1-3, with D perhaps matching TRBD1 (5 bases). Germline CDR1 reads KGHSH; CDR2 reads LQKENI. CDR3 size: 14 residues. The germline V and J ends were trimmed by 2 bases and 3 bases, with 8 bases remaining between them. This chain's CDR3 is CASSPGAGGNTIYF. DNA of the CDR3: TGTGCCAGCTCACCAGGGGCTGGTGGAAACACCATATATTTT. Looking up the rest from reference TRBV18 and TRBJ1-3 gives the full variable domain: NAGVMQNPRHLVRRRGQEARLRCSPMKGHSHVYWYRQLPEEGLKFMVYLQKENIIDESGMPKERFSAEFPKEGPSILRIQQVVRGDSAAYFCASSPGAGGNTIYFGEGSWLTVV.

CDR3 sequence: CASSLSATGWNTGELFF. For the CDR3, the DNA is TGTGCCAGCAGCTTAAGTGCGACAGGGTGGAACACCGGGGAGCTGTTTTTT. V is TRBV7-9 and J is TRBJ2-2; 7 bases are shared with TRBD1. Germline V gene sequence: CDR1 SEHNR, CDR2 FQNEAQ (reference sequence). The CDR3 spans 17 residues. The V segment lost 2 bases and the J segment 1 base; nucleotides outside the gene matches: 7.

The chain combines TRBV15 with TRBJ2-7, with 12 nucleotides matching TRBD1. Germline CDR1 and CDR2: LNHNV and YYDKDF (reference sequence). The trim removed 8 bases at V and 4 bases at J, leaving 6 bases unmatched. CDR3 size: 14 residues. The CDR3 protein is CATGRDRGQYEQYF. DNA of the CDR3: TGTGCCACCGGCCGGGACAGGGGGCAGTACGAGCAGTACTTC.

This chain joins TRBV4-2 and TRBJ1-5, with D unresolved. The CDR3 sequence is 16 residues long. Per germline, CDR1 LGHNA and CDR2 YNFKEQ. Trimming took off 0 bases at V and 0 bases at J, with 9 bases between the two ends. The CDR3 DNA reads as TGTGCCAGCAGCCAAGATGGGCAGTTTAGCAATCAGCCCCAGCATTTT. Its protein is CASSQDGQFSNQPQHF.

In its sample, this clone was seen a few times. The rearrangement joins TRBV4-3 to TRBJ2-1; TRBD2 matches at 8 bases. The germline V gene encodes CDR1 LGHNA and CDR2 YSLEER. The CDR3 runs 16 residues. The V and J ends lost 1 base and 4 bases, in that order; junction bases with no gene match: 6. CDR3 DNA: TGCGCCAGCAGCCAAGGCGCCCCGGGGGGGTACAATGAGCAGTTCTTC. It is translated as CASSQGAPGGYNEQFF.

The V call is TRBV18, the J call TRBJ2-7; TRBD2 aligns across 8 bases. V lost 3 bases and J lost 1; bases outside the gene matches: 2. Germline CDR1 is KGHSH and CDR2 is LQKENI. The CDR3 sequence is 14 residues long. The CDR3 DNA is TGTGCCAGCTCACCTGGCGGGGGGTCCTACGAGCAGTACTTC. It is translated as CASSPGGGSYEQYF.

V usage is TRBV7-9 and J usage is TRBJ2-7; 11 bases align to TRBD1. CDR1 is SEHNR and CDR2 is FQNEAQ in the germline V gene (reference sequence). The trim removed 5 bases at V and 6 bases at J, leaving 9 bases unmatched. The CDR3 is made up of 15 amino acids. The CDR3 region is CASSGTRGTGGEQYF. Written as DNA, the CDR3 is TGTGCCAGCAGCGGCACCCGCGGGACAGGGGGCGAGCAGTACTTC. The complete variable domain, with remaining parts taken from reference TRBV7-9 and TRBJ2-7, reads DTGVSQNPRHKITKRGQNVTFRCDPISEHNRLYWYRQTLGQGPEFLTYFQNEAQLEKSRLLSDRFSAERPKGSFSTLEIQRTEQGDSAMYLCASSGTRGTGGEQYFGPGTRLTVT.

The V call is TRBV12-5, the J call TRBJ2-1, with no clear D. Germline CDR1 reads LGHNT; CDR2 reads FRNRAP. V gave up 2 bases and J gave up 8 bases, with 7 bases separating them. This CDR3 has 12 residues. The CDR3 bases are TGTGCTAGTGGTTTGCGACGGGATGAGCAGTTCTTC. Protein sequence: CASGLRRDEQFF.

V is TRBV14 and J is TRBJ2-2; possibly TRBD1 for D (5 bases). CDR3 length equals 13 residues. Trimming cost V 2 bases and J 9 bases, with 10 bases left between them. Germline V gene sequence: CDR1 SGHDN, CDR2 FVKESK. The CDR3 is CASSQRTGRELFF. CDR3 DNA: TGTGCCAGCAGCCAACGCACAGGCAGGGAGCTGTTTTTT.

A few counts support this clone. This rearrangement joins TRBV4-1 to TRBJ1-1, with TRBD1 matching 9 bases. Looked up from germline, CDR1 is MGHRA and CDR2 is YSYEKL. Trimming at V came to 4 bases and at J to 5 bases, leaving 11 bases not matched to a gene. This CDR3 has 16 amino acids. In DNA form, the CDR3 reads TGCGCCAGCAGCCGGCCCCGGGACAGGGCTCGGACTGAAGCTTTCTTT. Translating it yields CASSRPRDRARTEAFF.

The chain recombines TRBV7-2 with TRBJ1-3; D is uncertain. The germline CDR1 and CDR2 sequences are SGHTA and FQGNSA. This CDR3 comprises 15 residues. Deletions cut 1 base from V and 0 bases from J, with 7 bases between. The CDR3 spells CASSLGPGSGNTIYF. The CDR3 DNA reads as TGTGCCAGCAGCTTAGGTCCCGGCTCTGGAAACACCATATATTTT.